This TCR beta chain stems from a study of blood T cell repertoires in COVID-19. Study as a whole: The origin of the acute and convalescent COVID-19 samples was the United States, Italy and Spain. T cells, B-cell-depleted T cells, or PBMCs provided the cDNA or gDNA that served as material.

Per the authors' pipeline: How many nucleated cells were present was estimated from reference gene primer amplification. Repertoires were generated with immunoSEQ multiplex PCR, while TCRdb's copy carries only in-frame clones and drops some. The V and J calls and clone size were taken over from that table, and D and trimming were inferred from the DNA. The data show about 200,000 clones, 85% to 90% seen once. Between the trimmed V and J ends, which lost 5 bases and 2 bases, there was a span of 13 bases. This CDR3 is 15 amino acids long. CDR1 is SGHRS, CDR2 YFSETQ, per germline. Material for sequencing was peripheral blood. V usage is TRBV5-1 and J usage is TRBJ2-2, with D possibly matching TRBD1 (6 bases). This TCR was recovered from a man aged 50 to 59 with acute or convalescent COVID-19. CDR3 residues: CASRPGDTNTGELFF. In DNA form, the CDR3 reads TGCGCCAGCAGGCCCGGGGACACCAACACCGGGGAGCTGTTTTTT.